The rows below give T cell receptor beta chains drawn from one sample of a study of identical twins' blood T cells. TCRdb processed the 5' RACE reads anew with MiXCR; each CDR3 protein has one entry. The sample has a few hundred thousand distinct CDR3 sequences; more than 25% are singletons. Source material: PBMCs. Every receptor here comes from a woman aged 18-49 years in good health. Both conserved end residues are part of each CDR3. The D gene is left open where the match is weak. Size is omitted from some rows. Given values are once, few, many or a class for expanded clones.

j_call	v_call	d_call	clone_size	cdr3_aa	cdr3_nt
TRBJ1-2	TRBV6-2/TRBV6-3	.	few	CASMGGRRDVAFYGYTF	TGTGCCAGCATGGGGGGCCGCCGGGACGTTGCTTTCTATGGCTACACCTTC
TRBJ1-1	TRBV6-6	.	few	CASSYSWDRGRAEAFF	TGTGCCAGCAGTTACTCTTGGGACCGGGGGCGAGCTGAAGCTTTCTTT
TRBJ1-3	TRBV7-6	.	.	CARSLRGNTIYF	TGTGCCCGCAGCTTAAGGGGAAACACCATATATTTT
TRBJ1-1	TRBV9	.	few	CASSVGTGLMNTEAFF	TGTGCCAGCAGCGTAGGGACGGGTCTAATGAACACTGAAGCTTTCTTT
TRBJ1-1	TRBV18	.	.	CASSPDSQNTEAFF	TGTGCCAGCTCACCCGACAGCCAGAACACTGAAGCTTTCTTT
TRBJ1-5	TRBV19	TRBD1	.	CATGTGAHQPQHF	TGTGCCACCGGCACAGGGGCACATCAGCCCCAGCATTTT
TRBJ2-2	TRBV20-1	.	few	CSARAGPTTGELFF	TGCAGTGCTAGAGCGGGACCCACCACCGGGGAGCTGTTTTTT
TRBJ1-3	TRBV12-5	.	.	CASGLDLTGNTIYF	TGTGCTAGTGGTTTAGACCTCACTGGAAACACCATATATTTT
TRBJ2-2	TRBV28	.	few	CASSLGYKNTGELFF	TGTGCCAGCAGTTTAGGGTACAAGAACACCGGGGAGCTGTTTTTT
TRBJ2-2	TRBV2	TRBD2	few	CASSEALRTSGTGELFF	TGTGCCAGCAGTGAAGCGCTTCGGACTAGCGGAACCGGGGAGCTGTTTTTT
TRBJ1-5	TRBV3-1	.	once	CASSHGSEKPRHF	TGTGCCAGCAGCCATGGTTCTGAAAAGCCCCGGCATTTT
TRBJ2-1	TRBV2	.	few	CASSGSGLAFDF	TGTGCCAGCAGTGGATCGGGGCTAGCCTTTGACTTC
TRBJ2-3	TRBV12-3/TRBV12-4	.	.	CASSPGIGSRDTQYF	TGTGCCAGCAGCCCAGGGATAGGTTCGCGCGATACGCAGTATTTT
TRBJ1-2	TRBV6-5	.	.	CASSKGHVGYTF	TGTGCCAGCAGTAAAGGACATGTCGGCTACACCTTC
TRBJ1-6	TRBV9	.	once	CAGSVQPDSPLHF	TGTGCCGGCAGCGTACAACCTGATTCACCCCTCCACTTT
TRBJ2-7	TRBV3-1	.	.	CASSQDRREQCF	TGTGCCAGCAGCCAAGACAGGCGCGAGCAGTGCTTC
TRBJ2-1	TRBV12-3/TRBV12-4	TRBD1	.	CAGSRTGTYNEQLF	TGTGCCGGATCTAGGACAGGTACCTACAATGAGCAGCTCTTC
TRBJ1-2	TRBV4-1	.	few	CASSQSAGDYGYTF	TGCGCCAGCAGCCAAAGCGCAGGAGACTATGGCTACACCTTC
TRBJ1-1	TRBV11-2	.	.	CASSRFGTANTEAFF	TGTGCCAGCAGCCGCTTCGGGACGGCGAACACTGAAGCTTTCTTT
TRBJ2-1	TRBV4-2	TRBD2	.	CASSRRTAGDHLNEQFF	TGTGCCAGCAGCCGTCGTACAGCGGGGGACCATCTCAATGAGCAGTTCTTC
TRBJ1-1	TRBV11-2	.	few	CASSLWSGTTEAFF	TGTGCCAGCAGCTTATGGTCGGGAACCACTGAAGCTTTCTTT
TRBJ1-1	TRBV7-8	.	.	CASSLASEAFF	TGTGCCAGCAGCTTAGCGTCTGAAGCTTTCTTT
TRBJ1-1	TRBV12-3/TRBV12-4	.	.	CASTGWDTEAFF	TGTGCCAGCACAGGATGGGACACTGAAGCTTTCTTT
TRBJ2-1	TRBV7-9	.	few	CASSWDSNNEQFF	TGTGCCAGCAGCTGGGACTCCAACAATGAGCAGTTCTTC
TRBJ2-1	TRBV20-1	.	.	CSAQGQFNYNEQFF	TGCAGTGCCCAAGGACAGTTCAACTACAATGAGCAGTTCTTC
TRBJ1-1	TRBV5-4	.	.	CASVDGGGPTEAFF	TGTGCCAGCGTCGACGGGGGAGGACCCACTGAAGCTTTCTTT
TRBJ2-3	TRBV10-3	.	many	CAIGRESTDTQYF	TGTGCCATCGGTAGAGAGAGCACAGATACGCAGTATTTT
TRBJ1-1	TRBV27	TRBD1	.	CASTLRTGVNTEAFF	TGTGCCAGCACTTTACGGACAGGAGTGAACACTGAAGCTTTCTTT
TRBJ2-3	TRBV25-1	.	.	CASSDGVTDTQYF	TGTGCCAGCAGTGATGGAGTTACGGATACGCAGTATTTT
TRBJ1-4	TRBV7-9	.	.	CASSLNPGDEKLFF	TGTGCCAGCAGCTTAAATCCAGGGGATGAAAAACTGTTTTTT
TRBJ2-1	TRBV20-1	TRBD1	few	CSGTPGGQGRNEQFF	TGCAGTGGCACCCCCGGGGGACAGGGGAGGAATGAGCAGTTCTTC
TRBJ2-5	TRBV10-3	.	.	CAISGGLQETQYF	TGTGCCATCAGCGGGGGGCTGCAAGAGACCCAGTACTTC
TRBJ2-7	TRBV29-1	.	once	CGVVLNYEQYF	TGCGGCGTTGTACTCAACTACGAGCAGTACTTC
TRBJ2-7	TRBV6-2/TRBV6-3	.	few	CASTPVRASYEQYF	TGTGCCAGCACTCCGGTGAGGGCCTCCTACGAGCAGTACTTC
TRBJ2-1	TRBV27	.	few	CASSLGVRNEQFF	TGTGCCAGCAGTTTAGGAGTGCGCAATGAGCAGTTCTTC